This T cell receptor beta chain is drawn from a study of CD8 T cells in Susac syndrome. The authors negatively isolated CD8+ and CD4+ T cells and FACS-enriched TEMRA cells. Looked up from germline, CDR1 is SGHRS and CDR2 is YFSETQ. V lost 2 bases to trimming and J lost 2 bases, with 17 bases between them. This CDR3 is built from 16 residues. Random hexamers primed reverse transcription of about 0.45 to 1 ug RNA. Multiplex PCR with immunoSEQ amplified the TCR beta CDR3 across 54 Vbeta and 13 Jbeta. TCRdb analysed the immunoSEQ multiplex PCR reads with MiXCR anew, one entry per CDR3 protein. The sample contains roughly 400,000 distinct CDR3 sequences, more than 80% of which appear only once.

Sequencing used CD8+ T cells from PBMCs. The sequence came from a human donor with multiple sclerosis. This chain uses TRBV5-1 with TRBJ2-7; maybe TRBD2 (5 bases). In DNA form, the CDR3 reads TGCGCCAGCAGCTTAGATATGAGGGATCCTACCTACGAGCAGTACTTC. Encoded protein: CASSLDMRDPTYEQYF.